This T cell receptor (beta chain) was retrieved from a study of blood T cell repertoires in COVID-19. Libraries were prepared by immunoSEQ multiplex PCR; TCRdb keeps only in-frame clonotypes and omits some of them. The profile covers around 95,000 clones, with roughly 84% appearing a single time and 7.4% taken by the ten largest. V lost 1 base to trimming and J lost 5 bases, with 14 bases between them. The germline V gene encodes CDR1 LGHDT and CDR2 YNNKEL (reference sequence). The CDR3 consists of 15 residues. The sequenced material came from peripheral blood. The source of this sequence is a man aged 30 to 45 in a cohort sampled during active COVID-19. V and J are TRBV3-1 (or the pseudogene TRBV3-2) and TRBJ1-1, with a possible D match to TRBD1 (5 bases). The CDR3 region has the DNA TGTGCCAGCAGCCAAGGGCTGGTAAAGGGGACTGAAGCTTTCTTT. Translated: CASSQGLVKGTEAFF.